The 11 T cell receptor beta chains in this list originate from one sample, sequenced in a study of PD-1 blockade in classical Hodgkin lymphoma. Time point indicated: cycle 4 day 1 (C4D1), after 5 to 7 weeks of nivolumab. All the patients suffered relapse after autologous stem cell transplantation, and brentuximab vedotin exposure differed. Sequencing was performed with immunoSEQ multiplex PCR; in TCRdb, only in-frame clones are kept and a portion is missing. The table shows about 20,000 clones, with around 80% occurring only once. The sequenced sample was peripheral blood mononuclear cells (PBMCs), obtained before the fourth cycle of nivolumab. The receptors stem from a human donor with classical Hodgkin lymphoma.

The CDR3 coding sequence is TGTGCCAGCAGTTCGGGGGCTGGGCACACTGAAGCTTTCTTT. This codes for CASSSGAGHTEAFF. The genes are TRBV5-4 and TRBJ1-1; tentative D call: TRBD1 (6 bases). There are 14 residues in the CDR3. Germline V lookup: CDR1 SGHNT, CDR2 YYREEE (reference sequence). V lost 5 bases, J lost 3 bases, and 14 bases lay in between.

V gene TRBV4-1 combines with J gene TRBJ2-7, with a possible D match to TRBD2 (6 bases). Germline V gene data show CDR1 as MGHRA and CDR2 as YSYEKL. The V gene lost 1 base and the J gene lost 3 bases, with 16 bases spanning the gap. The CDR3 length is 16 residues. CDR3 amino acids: CASSQGSGLAVYEQYF. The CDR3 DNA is TGCGCCAGCAGCCAAGGGTCAGGGTTAGCGGTCTACGAGCAGTACTTC.

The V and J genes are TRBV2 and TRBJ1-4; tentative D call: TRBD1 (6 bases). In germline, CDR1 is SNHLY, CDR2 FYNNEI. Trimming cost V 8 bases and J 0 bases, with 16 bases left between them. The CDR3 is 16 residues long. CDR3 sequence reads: CASAMPGAATNEKLFF. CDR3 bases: TGTGCCAGCGCCATGCCGGGGGCCGCAACTAATGAAAAACTGTTTTTT.

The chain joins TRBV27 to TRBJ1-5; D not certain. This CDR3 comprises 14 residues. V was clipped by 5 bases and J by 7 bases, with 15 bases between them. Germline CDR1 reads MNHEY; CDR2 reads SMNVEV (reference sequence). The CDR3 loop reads CASSENKGGQPQHF. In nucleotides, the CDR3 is TGTGCCAGCAGTGAGAATAAGGGTGGACAGCCCCAGCATTTT.

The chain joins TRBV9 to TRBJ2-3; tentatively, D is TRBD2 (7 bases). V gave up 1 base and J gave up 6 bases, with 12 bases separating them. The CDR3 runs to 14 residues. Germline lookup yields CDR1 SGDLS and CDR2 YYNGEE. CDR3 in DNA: TGTGCCAGCAGCGTAACCGGGGGGCGGGATACGCAGTATTTT. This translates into CASSVTGGRDTQYF.

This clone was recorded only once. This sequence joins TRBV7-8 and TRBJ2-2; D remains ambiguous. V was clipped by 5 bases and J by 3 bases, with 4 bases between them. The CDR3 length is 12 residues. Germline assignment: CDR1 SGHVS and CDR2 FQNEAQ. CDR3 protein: CASSPYTGELFF. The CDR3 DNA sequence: TGTGCCAGCAGCCCCTACACCGGGGAGCTGTTTTTT.

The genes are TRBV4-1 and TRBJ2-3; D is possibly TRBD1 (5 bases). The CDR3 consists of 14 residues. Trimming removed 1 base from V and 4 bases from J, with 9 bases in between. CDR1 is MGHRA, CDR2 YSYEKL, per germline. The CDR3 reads CASSQGTTADTQYF. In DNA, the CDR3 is TGCGCCAGCAGCCAAGGGACAACAGCAGATACGCAGTATTTT.

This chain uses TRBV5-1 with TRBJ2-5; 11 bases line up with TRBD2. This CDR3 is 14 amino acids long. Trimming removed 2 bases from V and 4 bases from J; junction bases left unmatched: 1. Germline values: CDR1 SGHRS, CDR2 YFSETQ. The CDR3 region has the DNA TGCGCCAGCAGCTTTGGACTAGCGGGAGAGACCCAGTACTTC. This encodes CASSFGLAGETQYF.

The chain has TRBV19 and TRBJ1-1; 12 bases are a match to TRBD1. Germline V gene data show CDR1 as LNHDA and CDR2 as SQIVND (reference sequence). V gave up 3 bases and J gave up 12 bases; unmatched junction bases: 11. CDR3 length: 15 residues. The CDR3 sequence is CASSMGTGGRAETFF. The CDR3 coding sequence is TGTGCCAGTAGTATGGGGACAGGGGGCCGTGCGGAGACTTTCTTT.

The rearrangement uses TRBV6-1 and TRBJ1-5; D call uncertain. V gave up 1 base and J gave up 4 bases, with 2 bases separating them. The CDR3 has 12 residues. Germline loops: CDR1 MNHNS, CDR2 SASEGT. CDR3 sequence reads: CASSEDNQPQHF. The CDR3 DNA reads TGTGCCAGCAGTGAAGATAATCAGCCCCAGCATTTT.

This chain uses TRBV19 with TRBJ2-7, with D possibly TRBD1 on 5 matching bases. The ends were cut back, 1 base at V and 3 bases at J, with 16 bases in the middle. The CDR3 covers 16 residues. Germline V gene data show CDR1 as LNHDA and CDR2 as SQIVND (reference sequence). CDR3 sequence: CASSIASTWQGYEQYF. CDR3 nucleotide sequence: TGTGCCAGTAGTATAGCTTCAACCTGGCAGGGCTACGAGCAGTACTTC. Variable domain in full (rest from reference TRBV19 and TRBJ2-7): DGGITQSPKYLFRKEGQNVTLSCEQNLNHDAMYWYRQDPGQGLRLIYYSQIVNDFQKGDIAEGYSVSREKKESFPLTVTSAQKNPTAFYLCASSIASTWQGYEQYFGPGTRLTVT.